This T cell receptor beta chain was sequenced in a study of blood T cell repertoires in COVID-19. Across the study: Sample material is recorded as cDNA or gDNA derived from T cells, B-cell-depleted T cells, or PBMCs.

One Seattle source followed patients from active infection through their disease course. This table comes from immunoSEQ multiplex PCR, and its TCRdb copy is limited to in-frame clones, with some not included. The table shows over 70,000 clones, with about 90% occurring only once. The V segment lost 3 bases and the J segment 9 bases; nucleotides outside the gene matches: 7. Germline CDR1 and CDR2: KGHSH and LQKENI. The CDR3 is 16 residues long. Sequencing input: peripheral blood. This TCR derives from a man between 18 and 29 years old with COVID-19, enrolled during active disease. J is TRBJ2-1 and V is TRBV18, with 14 bases lining up with TRBD2. CDR3 amino acids: CASSPRGTSGRFEQFF. CDR3 nucleotides: TGTGCCAGCTCACCTCGGGGGACTAGCGGGAGATTTGAGCAGTTCTTC. Based on the CDR3 plus reference TRBV18 and TRBJ2-1, the full variable domain is NAGVMQNPRHLVRRRGQEARLRCSPMKGHSHVYWYRQLPEEGLKFMVYLQKENIIDESGMPKERFSAEFPKEGPSILRIQQVVRGDSAAYFCASSPRGTSGRFEQFFGPGTRLTVL.